This TCR beta chain emerged from a study of neurological immune-mediated disorders. Study outcomes and limitations: Any association between clinical or MRI features and the multiple sclerosis repertoire cluster was absent. None of the CDR3 amino acid sequences of expanded clones recurred across subjects, suggesting private repertoires in all groups.

The table lists this clonotype with many counts. Its antigen is not known. The CDR3 has 13 residues. The germline gives CDR1 DFQATT, CDR2 SNEGSKA (reference sequence). V dropped 4 bases and J dropped 2 bases, with 8 bases sitting between them. One entry per CDR3 protein results from TCRdb running MiXCR on the 5' RACE reads. The sample consists of roughly 70,000 distinct CDR3 sequences, 3.9% of them appearing once. The sample was PBMCs. The gene calls are TRBV20-1 and TRBJ2-2; D is unresolved. This clonotype originated in a man aged 25 to 40 with multiple sclerosis. The CDR3 nucleotides read TGCAGTGCTAACCGGGTTAACACCGGGGAGCTGTTTTTT. Protein: CSANRVNTGELFF.